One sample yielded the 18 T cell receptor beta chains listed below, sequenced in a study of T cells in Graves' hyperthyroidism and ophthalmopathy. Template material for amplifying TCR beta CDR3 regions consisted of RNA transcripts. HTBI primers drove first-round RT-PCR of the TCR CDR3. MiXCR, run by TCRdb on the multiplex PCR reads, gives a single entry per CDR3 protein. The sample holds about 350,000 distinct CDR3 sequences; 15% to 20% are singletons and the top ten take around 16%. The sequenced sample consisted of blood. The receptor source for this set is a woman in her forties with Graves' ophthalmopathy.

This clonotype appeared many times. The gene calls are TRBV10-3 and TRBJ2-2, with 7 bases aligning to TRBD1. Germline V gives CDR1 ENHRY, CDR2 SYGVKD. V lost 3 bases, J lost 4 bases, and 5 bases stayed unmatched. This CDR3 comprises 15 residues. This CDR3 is CAISDTTGSTGELFF. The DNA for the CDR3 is TGTGCCATCAGTGACACGACAGGGTCCACCGGGGAGCTGTTTTTT.

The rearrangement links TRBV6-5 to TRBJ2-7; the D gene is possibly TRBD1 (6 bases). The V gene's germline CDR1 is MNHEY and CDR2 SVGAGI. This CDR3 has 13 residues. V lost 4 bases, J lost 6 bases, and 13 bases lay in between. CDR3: CASSLNTGFEQYF. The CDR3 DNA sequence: TGTGCCAGCAGTTTAAACACAGGGTTCGAGCAGTACTTC.

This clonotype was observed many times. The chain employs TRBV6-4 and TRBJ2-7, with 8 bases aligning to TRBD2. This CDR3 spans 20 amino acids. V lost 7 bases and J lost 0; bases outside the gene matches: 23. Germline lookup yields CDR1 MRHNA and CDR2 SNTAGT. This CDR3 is CASIPRWRSGSPRASYEQYF. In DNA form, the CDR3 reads TGTGCCAGCATCCCGCGCTGGCGGAGCGGGAGTCCCCGAGCCTCCTACGAGCAGTACTTC.

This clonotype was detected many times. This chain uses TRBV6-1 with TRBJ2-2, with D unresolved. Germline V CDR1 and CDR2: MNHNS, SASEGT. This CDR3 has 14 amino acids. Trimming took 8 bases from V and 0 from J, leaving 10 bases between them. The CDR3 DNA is TGTGCCAGCGGTCGGACGGCGAACACCGGGGAGCTGTTTTTT. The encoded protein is CASGRTANTGELFF.

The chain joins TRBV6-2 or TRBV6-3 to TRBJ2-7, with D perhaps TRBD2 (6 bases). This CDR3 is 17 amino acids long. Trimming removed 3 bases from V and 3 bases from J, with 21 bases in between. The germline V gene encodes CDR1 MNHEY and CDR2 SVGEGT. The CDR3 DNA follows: TGTGCCAGCAGTTATCAGATCCTCGCGGGAAGTGTCTACGAGCAGTACTTC. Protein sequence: CASSYQILAGSVYEQYF.

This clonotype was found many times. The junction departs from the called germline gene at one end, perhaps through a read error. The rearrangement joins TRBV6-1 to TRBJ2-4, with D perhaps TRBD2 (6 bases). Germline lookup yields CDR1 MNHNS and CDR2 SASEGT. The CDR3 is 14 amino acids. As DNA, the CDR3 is TGTGCCAGCATTGAAGCGGGTTTGGCCAACATTCAGTACTTC. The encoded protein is CASIEAGLANIQYF.

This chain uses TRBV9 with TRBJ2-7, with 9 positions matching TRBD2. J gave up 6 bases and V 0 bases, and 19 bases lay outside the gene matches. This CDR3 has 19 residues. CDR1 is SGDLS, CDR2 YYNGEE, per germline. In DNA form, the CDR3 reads TGTGCCAGCAGCGTAGGGTCTAGCGGGATTGGGACAACCCTCGGCGAGCAGTACTTC. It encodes CASSVGSSGIGTTLGEQYF.

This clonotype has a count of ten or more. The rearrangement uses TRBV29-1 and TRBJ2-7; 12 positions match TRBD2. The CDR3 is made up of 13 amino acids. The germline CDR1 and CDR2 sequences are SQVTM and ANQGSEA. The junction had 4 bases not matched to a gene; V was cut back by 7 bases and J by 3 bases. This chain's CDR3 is CSGRLAGVYEQYF. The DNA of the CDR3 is TGCAGCGGCAGACTAGCGGGAGTCTACGAGCAGTACTTC.

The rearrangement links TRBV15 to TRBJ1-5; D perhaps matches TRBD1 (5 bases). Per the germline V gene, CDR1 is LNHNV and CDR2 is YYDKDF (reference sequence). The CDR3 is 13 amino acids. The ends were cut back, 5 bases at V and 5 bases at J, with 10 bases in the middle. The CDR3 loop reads CATSAGRYQPQHF. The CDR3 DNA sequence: TGTGCCACCAGCGCGGGACGTTATCAGCCCCAGCATTTT. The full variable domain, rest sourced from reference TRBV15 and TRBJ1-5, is DAMVIQNPRYQVTQFGKPVTLSCSQTLNHNVMYWYQQKSSQAPKLLFHYYDKDFNNEADTPDNFQSRRPNTSFCFLDIRSPGLGDTAMYLCATSAGRYQPQHFGDGTRLSIL.

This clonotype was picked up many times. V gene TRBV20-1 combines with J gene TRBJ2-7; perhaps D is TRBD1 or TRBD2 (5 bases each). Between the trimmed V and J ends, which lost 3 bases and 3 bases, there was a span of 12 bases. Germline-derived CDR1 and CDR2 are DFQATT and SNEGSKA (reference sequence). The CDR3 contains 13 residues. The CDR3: CSARGTKDYEQYF. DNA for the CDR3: TGCAGTGCTAGGGGGACGAAGGACTACGAGCAGTACTTC.

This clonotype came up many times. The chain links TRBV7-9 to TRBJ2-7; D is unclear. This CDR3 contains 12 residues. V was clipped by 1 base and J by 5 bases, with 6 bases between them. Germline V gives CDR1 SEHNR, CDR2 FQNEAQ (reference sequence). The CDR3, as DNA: TGTGCCAGCAGCTTAGTTACCCACGAGCAGTACTTC. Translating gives CASSLVTHEQYF.

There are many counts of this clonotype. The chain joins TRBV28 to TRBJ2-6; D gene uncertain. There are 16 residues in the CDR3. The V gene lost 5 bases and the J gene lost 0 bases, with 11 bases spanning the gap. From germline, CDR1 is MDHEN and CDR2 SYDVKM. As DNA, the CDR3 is TGTGCCAGCAGTCCCTGGGGTTTCTCTGGGGCCAACGTCCTGACTTTC. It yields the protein CASSPWGFSGANVLTF.

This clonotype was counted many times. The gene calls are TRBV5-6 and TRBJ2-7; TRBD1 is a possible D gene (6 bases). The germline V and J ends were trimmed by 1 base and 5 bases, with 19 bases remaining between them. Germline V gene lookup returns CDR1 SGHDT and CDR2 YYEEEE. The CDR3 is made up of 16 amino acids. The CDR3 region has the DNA TGTGCCAGCAGCTTGTTTTCTCAGGGGCCTGTCGACGAGCAGTACTTC. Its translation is CASSLFSQGPVDEQYF. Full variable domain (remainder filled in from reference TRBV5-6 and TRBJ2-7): DAGVTQSPTHLIKTRGQQVTLRCSPKSGHDTVSWYQQALGQGPQFIFQYYEEEERQRGNFPDRFSGHQFPNYSSELNVNALLLGDSALYLCASSLFSQGPVDEQYFGPGTRLTVT.

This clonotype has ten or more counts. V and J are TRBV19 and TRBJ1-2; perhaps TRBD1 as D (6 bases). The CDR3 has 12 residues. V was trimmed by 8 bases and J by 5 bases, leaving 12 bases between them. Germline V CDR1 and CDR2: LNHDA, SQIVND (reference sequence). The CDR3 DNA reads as TGTGCCAGTGGAGACAGGAATTATGGCTACACCTTC. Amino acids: CASGDRNYGYTF.

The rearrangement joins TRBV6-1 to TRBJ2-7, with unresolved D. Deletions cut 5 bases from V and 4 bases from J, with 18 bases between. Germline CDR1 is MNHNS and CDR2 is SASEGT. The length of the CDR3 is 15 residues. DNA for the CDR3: TGTGCCAGCAGTCAGGACGGGTCGAGTTATTACGAGCAGTACTTC. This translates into CASSQDGSSYYEQYF.

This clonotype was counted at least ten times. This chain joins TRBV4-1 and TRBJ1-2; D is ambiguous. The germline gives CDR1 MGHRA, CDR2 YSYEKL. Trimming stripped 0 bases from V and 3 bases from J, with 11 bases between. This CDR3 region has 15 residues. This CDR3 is CASSQDRTSDYGYTF. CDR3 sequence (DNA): TGCGCCAGCAGCCAAGATAGGACCTCAGACTATGGCTACACCTTC.

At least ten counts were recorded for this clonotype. CDR3 nucleotide sequence: TGTGCTAGTGGAACGACAGGGTCCGGCTACACCTTC. Protein sequence: CASGTTGSGYTF. The V gene is TRBV12-5, the J gene TRBJ1-2; TRBD1 matches at 7 bases. The V gene end was trimmed by 6 bases and the J gene end by 8 bases; junction bases not matched to a gene: 6. The CDR3 has 12 residues. Germline CDR1 LGHNT, CDR2 FRNRAP.

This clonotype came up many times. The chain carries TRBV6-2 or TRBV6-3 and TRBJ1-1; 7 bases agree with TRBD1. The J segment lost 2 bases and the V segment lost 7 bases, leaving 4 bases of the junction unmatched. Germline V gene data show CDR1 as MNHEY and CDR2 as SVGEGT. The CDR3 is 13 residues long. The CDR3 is CASTGTANTEAFF. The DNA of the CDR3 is TGTGCCAGCACCGGGACAGCCAACACTGAAGCTTTCTTT.